This paragraph reports one T cell receptor (beta chain). Its antigen is still unknown. The CDR3 runs to 15 residues. The germline V gene has CDR1 SGHVS and CDR2 FQNEAQ. The V gene lost 2 bases and the J gene lost 2 bases, with 11 bases spanning the gap. This sample was included in a study of coeliac disease. Study results and caveats: Intraepithelial and lamina propria fractions were not highly pure, so cross-contamination was possible. In active celiac disease, intraepithelial and lamina propria TRB and TRG repertoires were less clonal than controls. Most TRB amino acid sequences occurred in only one sample.

The table came from immunoSEQ multiplex PCR; TCRdb's copy has only in-frame clones and leaves some out. The sample holds 3,500 to 5,500 clones, approximately 56% seen once. Sequencing used one aliquot of a few hundred thousand cells per fraction. V gene TRBV7-8 combines with J gene TRBJ2-3, with D hard to call. Sequences were obtained from intraepithelial lymphocytes from the gut. The origin of this receptor is a woman aged 18 to 35 with active celiac disease. This chain's CDR3 is CASSLWYTNTDTQYF. The CDR3 DNA sequence: TGTGCCAGCAGCTTATGGTACACGAACACAGATACGCAGTATTTT.